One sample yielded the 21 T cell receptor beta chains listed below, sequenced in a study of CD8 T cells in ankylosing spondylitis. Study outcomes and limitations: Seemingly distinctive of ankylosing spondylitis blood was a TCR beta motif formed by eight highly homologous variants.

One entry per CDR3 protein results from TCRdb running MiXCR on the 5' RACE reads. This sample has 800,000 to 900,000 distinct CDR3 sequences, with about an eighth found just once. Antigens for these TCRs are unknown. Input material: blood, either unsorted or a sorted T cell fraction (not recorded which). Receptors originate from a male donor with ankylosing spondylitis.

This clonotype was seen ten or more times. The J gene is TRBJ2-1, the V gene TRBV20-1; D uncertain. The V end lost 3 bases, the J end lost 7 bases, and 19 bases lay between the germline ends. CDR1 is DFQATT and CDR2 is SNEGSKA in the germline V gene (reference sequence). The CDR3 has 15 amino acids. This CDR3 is CSARSHLGMGNEQFF. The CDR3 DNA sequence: TGCAGTGCTAGGTCACATTTAGGAATGGGGAATGAGCAGTTCTTC.

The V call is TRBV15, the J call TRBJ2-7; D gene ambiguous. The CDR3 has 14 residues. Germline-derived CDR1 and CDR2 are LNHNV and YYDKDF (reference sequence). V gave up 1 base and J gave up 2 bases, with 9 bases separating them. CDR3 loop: CATSRGINPYEQYF. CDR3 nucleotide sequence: TGTGCCACCAGCAGAGGGATAAATCCCTACGAGCAGTACTTC.

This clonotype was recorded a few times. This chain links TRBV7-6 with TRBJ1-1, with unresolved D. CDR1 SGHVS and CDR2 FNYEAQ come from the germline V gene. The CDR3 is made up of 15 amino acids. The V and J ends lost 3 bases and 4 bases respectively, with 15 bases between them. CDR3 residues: CASSFGPRGRTEAFF. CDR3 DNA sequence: TGTGCCAGCAGCTTTGGGCCAAGAGGTCGCACTGAAGCTTTCTTT. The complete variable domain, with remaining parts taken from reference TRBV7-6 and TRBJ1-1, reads GAGVSQSPRYKVTKRGQDVALRCDPISGHVSLYWYRQALGQGPEFLTYFNYEAQQDKSGLPNDRFSAERPEGSISTLTIQRTEQRDSAMYRCASSFGPRGRTEAFFGQGTRLTVV.

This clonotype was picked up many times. CDR3 in amino acids: CSARRGDTQYF. The CDR3 bases are TGCAGTGCTAGGCGGGGAGATACGCAGTATTTT. The V call is TRBV20-1, the J call TRBJ2-3, with D maybe TRBD2 (6 bases). The V end lost 3 bases, the J end lost 5 bases, and 6 bases lay between the germline ends. The CDR3 is 11 residues long. Germline CDR1 reads DFQATT; CDR2 reads SNEGSKA (reference sequence).

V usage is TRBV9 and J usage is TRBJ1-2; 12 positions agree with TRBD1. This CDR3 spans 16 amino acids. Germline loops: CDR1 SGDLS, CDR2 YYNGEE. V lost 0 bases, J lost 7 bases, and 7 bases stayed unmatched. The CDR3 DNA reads TGTGCCAGCAGCGTAGCCCACGGGACAGGGGGCTCTGGCTACACCTTC. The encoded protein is CASSVAHGTGGSGYTF.

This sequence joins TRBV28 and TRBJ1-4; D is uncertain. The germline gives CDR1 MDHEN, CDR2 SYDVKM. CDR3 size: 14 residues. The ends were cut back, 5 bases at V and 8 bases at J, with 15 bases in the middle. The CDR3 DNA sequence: TGTGCCAGCAGTCTCATGCTAAAGAGGGAAAAACTGTTTTTT. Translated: CASSLMLKREKLFF.

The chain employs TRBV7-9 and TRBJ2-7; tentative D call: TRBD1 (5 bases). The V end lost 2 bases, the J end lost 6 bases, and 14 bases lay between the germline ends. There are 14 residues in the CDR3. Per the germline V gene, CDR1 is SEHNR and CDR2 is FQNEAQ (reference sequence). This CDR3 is CASSLPGSEFEQYF. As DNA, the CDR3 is TGTGCCAGCAGCTTACCAGGGTCTGAGTTCGAGCAGTACTTC.

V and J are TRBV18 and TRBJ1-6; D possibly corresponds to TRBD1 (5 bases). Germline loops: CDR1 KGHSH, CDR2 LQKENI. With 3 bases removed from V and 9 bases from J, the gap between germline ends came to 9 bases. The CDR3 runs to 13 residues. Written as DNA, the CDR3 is TGTGCCAGCTCACCGGGGGGTAGTTCACCCCTCCACTTT. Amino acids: CASSPGGSSPLHF.

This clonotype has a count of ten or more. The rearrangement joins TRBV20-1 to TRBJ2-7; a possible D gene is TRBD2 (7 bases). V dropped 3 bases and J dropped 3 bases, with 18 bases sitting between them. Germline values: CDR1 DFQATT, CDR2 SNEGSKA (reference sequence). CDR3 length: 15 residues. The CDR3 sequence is CSARAIGGGVYEQYF. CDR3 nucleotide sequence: TGCAGTGCTAGGGCAATAGGAGGGGGGGTCTACGAGCAGTACTTC.

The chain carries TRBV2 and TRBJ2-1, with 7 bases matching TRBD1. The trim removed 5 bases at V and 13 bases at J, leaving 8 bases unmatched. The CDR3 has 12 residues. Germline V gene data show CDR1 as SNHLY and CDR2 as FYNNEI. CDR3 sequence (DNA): TGTGCCAGCAGTTCCGACAGGGTCAGACAGTTCTTC. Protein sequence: CASSSDRVRQFF.

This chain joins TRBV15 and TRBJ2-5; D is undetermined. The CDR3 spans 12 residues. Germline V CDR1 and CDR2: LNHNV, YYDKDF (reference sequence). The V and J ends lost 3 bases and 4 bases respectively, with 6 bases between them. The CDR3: CATSRRLETQYF. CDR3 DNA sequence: TGTGCCACCAGCAGGAGACTAGAGACCCAGTACTTC.

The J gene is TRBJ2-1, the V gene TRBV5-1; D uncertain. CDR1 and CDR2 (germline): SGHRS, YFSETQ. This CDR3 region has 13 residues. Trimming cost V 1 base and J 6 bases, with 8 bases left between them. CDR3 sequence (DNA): TGCGCCAGCAGCTTGCGAGACGTCAATGAGCAGTTCTTC. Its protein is CASSLRDVNEQFF.

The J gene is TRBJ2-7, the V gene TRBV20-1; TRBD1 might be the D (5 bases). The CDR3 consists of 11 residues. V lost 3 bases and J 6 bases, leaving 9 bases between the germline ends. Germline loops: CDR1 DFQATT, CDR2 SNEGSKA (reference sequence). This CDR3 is CSARDIGEQYF. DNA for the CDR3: TGCAGTGCTAGGGACATCGGCGAGCAGTACTTC.

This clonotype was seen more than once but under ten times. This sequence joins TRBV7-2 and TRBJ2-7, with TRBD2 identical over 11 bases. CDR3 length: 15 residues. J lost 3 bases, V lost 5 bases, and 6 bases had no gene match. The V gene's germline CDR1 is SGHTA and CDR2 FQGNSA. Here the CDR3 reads CASSPAGTSGYEQYF. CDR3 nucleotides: TGTGCCAGCAGCCCCGCAGGGACTAGCGGCTACGAGCAGTACTTC.

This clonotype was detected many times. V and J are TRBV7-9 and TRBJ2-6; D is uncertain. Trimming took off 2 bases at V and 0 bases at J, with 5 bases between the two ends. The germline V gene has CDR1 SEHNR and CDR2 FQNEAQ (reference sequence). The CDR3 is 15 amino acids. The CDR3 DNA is TGTGCCAGCAGCTTAACGCCCTCTGGGGCCAACGTCCTGACTTTC. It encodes CASSLTPSGANVLTF.

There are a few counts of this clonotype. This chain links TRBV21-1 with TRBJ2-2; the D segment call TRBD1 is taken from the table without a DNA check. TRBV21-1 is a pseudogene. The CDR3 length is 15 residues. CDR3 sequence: CASGRGGPNTGELFF. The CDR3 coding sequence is TGTGCCAGCGGAAGAGGGGGCCCGAACACCGGGGAGCTGTTTTTT.

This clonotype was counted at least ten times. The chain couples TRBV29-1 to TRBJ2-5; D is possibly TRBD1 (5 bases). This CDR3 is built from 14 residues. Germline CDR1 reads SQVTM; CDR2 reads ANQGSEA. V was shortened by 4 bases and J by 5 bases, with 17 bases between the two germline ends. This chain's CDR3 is CSVGFAGLRETQYF. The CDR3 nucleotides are TGCAGCGTTGGGTTCGCAGGGCTCAGGGAGACCCAGTACTTC.

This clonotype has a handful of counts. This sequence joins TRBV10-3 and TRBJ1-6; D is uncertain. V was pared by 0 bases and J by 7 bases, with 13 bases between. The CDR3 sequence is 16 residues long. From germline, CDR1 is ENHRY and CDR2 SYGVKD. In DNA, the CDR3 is TGTGCCATCAGTGAGTCGGTAGGAGGAGGCAATTCACCCCTCCACTTT. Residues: CAISESVGGGNSPLHF.

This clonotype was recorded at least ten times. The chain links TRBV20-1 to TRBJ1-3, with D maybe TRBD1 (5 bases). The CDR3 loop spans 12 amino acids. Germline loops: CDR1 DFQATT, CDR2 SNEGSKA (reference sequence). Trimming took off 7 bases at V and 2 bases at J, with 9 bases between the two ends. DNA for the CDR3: TGCAGTGTCGGGGACCCTGGAAACACCATATATTTT. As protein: CSVGDPGNTIYF.

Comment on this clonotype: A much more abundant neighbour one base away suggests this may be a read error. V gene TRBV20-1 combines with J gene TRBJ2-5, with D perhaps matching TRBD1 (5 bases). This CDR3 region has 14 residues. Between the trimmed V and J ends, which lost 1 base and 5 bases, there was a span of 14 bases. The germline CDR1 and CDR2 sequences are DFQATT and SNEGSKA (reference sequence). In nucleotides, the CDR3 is TGCAGTGCTAGAGCCTCAGGGTTTCATGAGACCCAGTACTTC. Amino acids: CSARASGFHETQYF.

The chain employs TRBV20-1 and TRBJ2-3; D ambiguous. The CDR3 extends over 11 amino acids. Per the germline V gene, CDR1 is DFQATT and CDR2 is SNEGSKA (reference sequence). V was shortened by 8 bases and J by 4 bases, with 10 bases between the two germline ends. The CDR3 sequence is CSPRQADTQYF. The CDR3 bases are TGCAGTCCCCGGCAAGCAGATACGCAGTATTTT.